The clone carrying this TCR beta chain was detected ten times or more. These data originate in a study of T cells in Graves' hyperthyroidism and ophthalmopathy. RNA transcripts served as the template for amplifying TCR beta CDR3 regions. In the first-round RT-PCR of the TCR CDR3, the HTBI primer set was used. MiXCR was run by TCRdb on the multiplex PCR reads, yielding one entry per CDR3 protein. The sample lists a few hundred thousand distinct CDR3 sequences, 15% to 17% occurring once. The J segment lost 2 bases and the V segment lost 2 bases, leaving 4 bases of the junction unmatched. Germline loops: CDR1 SGHRS, CDR2 YFSETQ. This CDR3 spans 15 amino acids.

This chain connects TRBV5-1 to TRBJ2-1, with 7 nucleotides matching TRBD2. The TCR comes from a woman in her 30s with Graves' hyperthyroidism. Input material: blood. The CDR3 DNA reads TGCGCCAGCAGCTTCGCGACTAGCCCCTACAATGAGCAGTTCTTC. It translates to CASSFATSPYNEQFF.